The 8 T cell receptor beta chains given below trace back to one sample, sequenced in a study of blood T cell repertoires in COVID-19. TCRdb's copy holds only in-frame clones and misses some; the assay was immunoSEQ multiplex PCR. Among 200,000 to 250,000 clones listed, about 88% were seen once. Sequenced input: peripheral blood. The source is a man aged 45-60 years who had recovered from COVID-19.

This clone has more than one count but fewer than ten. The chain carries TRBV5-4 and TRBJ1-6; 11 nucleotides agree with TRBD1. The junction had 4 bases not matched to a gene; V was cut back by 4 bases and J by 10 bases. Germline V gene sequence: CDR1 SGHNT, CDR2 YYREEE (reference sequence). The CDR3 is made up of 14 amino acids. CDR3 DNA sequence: TGTGCCAGCAGCCCGGGACAGGGGGTATCACCCCTCCACTTT. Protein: CASSPGQGVSPLHF. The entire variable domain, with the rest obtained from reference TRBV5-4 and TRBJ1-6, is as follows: ETGVTQSPTHLIKTRGQQVTLRCSSQSGHNTVSWYQQALGQGPQFIFQYYREEENGRGNFPPRFSGLQFPNYSSELNVNALELDDSALYLCASSPGQGVSPLHFGNGTRLTVT.

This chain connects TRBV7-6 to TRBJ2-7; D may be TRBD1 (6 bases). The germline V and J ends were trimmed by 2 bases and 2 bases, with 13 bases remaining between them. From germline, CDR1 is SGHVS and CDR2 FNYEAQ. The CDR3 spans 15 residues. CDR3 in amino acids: CASSLMDGQTYEQYF. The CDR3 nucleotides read TGTGCCAGCAGCTTAATGGATGGACAGACCTACGAGCAGTACTTC.

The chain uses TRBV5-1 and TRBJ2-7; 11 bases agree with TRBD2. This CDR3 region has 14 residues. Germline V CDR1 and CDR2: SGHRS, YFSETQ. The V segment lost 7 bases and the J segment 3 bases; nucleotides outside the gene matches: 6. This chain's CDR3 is CASGTGTSGYEQYF. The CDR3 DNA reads TGCGCCAGCGGTACGGGGACTAGCGGCTACGAGCAGTACTTC. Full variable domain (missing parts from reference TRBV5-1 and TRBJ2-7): KAGVTQTPRYLIKTRGQQVTLSCSPISGHRSVSWYQQTPGQGLQFLFEYFSETQRNKGNFPGRFSGRQFSNSRSEMNVSTLELGDSALYLCASGTGTSGYEQYFGPGTRLTVT.

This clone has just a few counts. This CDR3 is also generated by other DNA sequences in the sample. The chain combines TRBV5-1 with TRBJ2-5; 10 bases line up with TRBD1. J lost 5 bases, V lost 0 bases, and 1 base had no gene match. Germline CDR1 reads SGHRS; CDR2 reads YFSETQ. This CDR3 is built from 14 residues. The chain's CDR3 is CASSLGDRGETQYF. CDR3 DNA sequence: TGCGCCAGCAGCTTGGGGGACAGGGGTGAGACCCAGTACTTC.

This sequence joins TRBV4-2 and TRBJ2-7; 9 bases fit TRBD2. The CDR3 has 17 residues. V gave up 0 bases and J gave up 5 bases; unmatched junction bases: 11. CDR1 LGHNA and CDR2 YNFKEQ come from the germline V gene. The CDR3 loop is CASSQEKLAGSGNEQYF. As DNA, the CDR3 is TGTGCCAGCAGCCAAGAGAAACTAGCGGGCAGCGGAAACGAGCAGTACTTC.

The CDR3 region is CSAEDYEQYF. Here the CDR3 DNA reads TGCAGTGCTGAGGACTACGAGCAGTACTTC. The V and J genes are TRBV20-1 and TRBJ2-7; D is unresolved. The CDR3 extends over 10 amino acids. Trimming stripped 5 bases from V and 3 bases from J, with 5 bases between. Germline loops: CDR1 DFQATT, CDR2 SNEGSKA (reference sequence).

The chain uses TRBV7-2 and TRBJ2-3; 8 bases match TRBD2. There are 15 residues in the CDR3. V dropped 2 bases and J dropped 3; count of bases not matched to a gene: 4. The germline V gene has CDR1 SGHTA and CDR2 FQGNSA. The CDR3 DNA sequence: TGTGCCAGCAGCTTATTTGGCGGGAGGACAGATACGCAGTATTTT. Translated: CASSLFGGRTDTQYF. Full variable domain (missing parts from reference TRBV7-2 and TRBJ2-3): GAGVSQSPSNKVTEKGKDVELRCDPISGHTALYWYRQSLGQGLEFLIYFQGNSAPDKSGLPSDRFSAERTGGSVSTLTIQRTQQEDSAVYLCASSLFGGRTDTQYFGPGTRLTVL.

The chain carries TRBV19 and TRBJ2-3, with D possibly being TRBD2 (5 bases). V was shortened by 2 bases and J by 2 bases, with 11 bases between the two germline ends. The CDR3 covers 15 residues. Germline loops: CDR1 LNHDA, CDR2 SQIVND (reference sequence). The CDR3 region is CASSISGLTTDTQYF. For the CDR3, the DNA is TGTGCCAGTAGTATATCGGGGTTAACCACAGATACGCAGTATTTT. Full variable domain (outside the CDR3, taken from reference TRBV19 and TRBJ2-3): DGGITQSPKYLFRKEGQNVTLSCEQNLNHDAMYWYRQDPGQGLRLIYYSQIVNDFQKGDIAEGYSVSREKKESFPLTVTSAQKNPTAFYLCASSISGLTTDTQYFGPGTRLTVL.